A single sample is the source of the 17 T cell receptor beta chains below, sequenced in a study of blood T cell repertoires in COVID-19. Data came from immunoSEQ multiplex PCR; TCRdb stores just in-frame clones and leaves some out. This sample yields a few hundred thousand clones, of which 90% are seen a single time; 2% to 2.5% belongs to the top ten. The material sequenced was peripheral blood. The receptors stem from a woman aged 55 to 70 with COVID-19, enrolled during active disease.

CDR3 sequence: CASSVGSGGMSTEAFF. The CDR3 bases are TGTGCCAGCAGCGTAGGTTCAGGGGGCATGAGTACTGAAGCTTTCTTT. This chain links TRBV9 with TRBJ1-1; 8 bases map to TRBD1. This CDR3 comprises 16 residues. CDR1 and CDR2 (germline): SGDLS, YYNGEE. Unmatched junction bases numbered 9, after V lost 0 bases and J lost 5 bases. The whole variable domain, remainder taken from reference TRBV9 and TRBJ1-1, is DSGVTQTPKHLITATGQRVTLRCSPRSGDLSVYWYQQSLDQGLQFLIQYYNGEERAKGNILERFSAQQFPDLHSELNLSSLELGDSALYFCASSVGSGGMSTEAFFGQGTRLTVV.

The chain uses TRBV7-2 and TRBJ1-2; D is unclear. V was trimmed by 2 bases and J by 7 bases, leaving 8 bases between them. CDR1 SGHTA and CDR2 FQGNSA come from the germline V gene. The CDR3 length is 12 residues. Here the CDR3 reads CASSLYGVGYTF. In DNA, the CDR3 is TGTGCCAGCAGCTTATACGGGGTTGGCTACACCTTC.

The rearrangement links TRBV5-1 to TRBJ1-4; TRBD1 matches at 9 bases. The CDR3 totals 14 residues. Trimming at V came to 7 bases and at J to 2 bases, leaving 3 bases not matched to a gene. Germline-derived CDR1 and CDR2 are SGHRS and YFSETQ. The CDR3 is CASQTGGTNEKLFF. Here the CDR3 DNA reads TGCGCCAGCCAAACAGGGGGCACTAATGAAAAACTGTTTTTT. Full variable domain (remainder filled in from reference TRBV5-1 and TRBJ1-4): KAGVTQTPRYLIKTRGQQVTLSCSPISGHRSVSWYQQTPGQGLQFLFEYFSETQRNKGNFPGRFSGRQFSNSRSEMNVSTLELGDSALYLCASQTGGTNEKLFFGSGTQLSVL.

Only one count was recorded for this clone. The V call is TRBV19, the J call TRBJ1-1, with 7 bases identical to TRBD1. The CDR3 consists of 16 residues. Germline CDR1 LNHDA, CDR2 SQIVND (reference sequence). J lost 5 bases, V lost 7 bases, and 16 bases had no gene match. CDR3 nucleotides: TGTGCCAGTACCCAGAGAGTGAGGGGGCTTCATACTGAAGCTTTCTTT. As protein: CASTQRVRGLHTEAFF.

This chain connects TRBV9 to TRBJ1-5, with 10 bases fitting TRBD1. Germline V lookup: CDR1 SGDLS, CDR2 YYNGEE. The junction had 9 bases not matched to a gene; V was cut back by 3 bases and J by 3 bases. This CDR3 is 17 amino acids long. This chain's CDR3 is CASSDPGQGEANQPQHF. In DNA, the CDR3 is TGTGCCAGCAGCGATCCCGGACAGGGGGAAGCCAATCAGCCCCAGCATTTT.

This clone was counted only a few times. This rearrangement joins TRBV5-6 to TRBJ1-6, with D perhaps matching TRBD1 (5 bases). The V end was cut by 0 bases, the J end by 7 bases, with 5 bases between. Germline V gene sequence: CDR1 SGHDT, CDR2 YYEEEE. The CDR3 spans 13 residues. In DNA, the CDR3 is TGTGCCAGCAGCTTGGACAGGAATTCACCCCTCCACTTT. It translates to CASSLDRNSPLHF.

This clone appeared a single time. The CDR3 region has the DNA TGTGCCAGCAGTGACAGGGGGCCAGGCGAGCAGTACTTC. The encoded protein is CASSDRGPGEQYF. The chain combines TRBV6-2 or TRBV6-3 with TRBJ2-7; 10 bases are shared with TRBD1. Germline-derived CDR1 and CDR2 are MNHEY and SVGEGT. This CDR3 comprises 13 residues. V dropped 5 bases and J dropped 6; count of bases not matched to a gene: 4.

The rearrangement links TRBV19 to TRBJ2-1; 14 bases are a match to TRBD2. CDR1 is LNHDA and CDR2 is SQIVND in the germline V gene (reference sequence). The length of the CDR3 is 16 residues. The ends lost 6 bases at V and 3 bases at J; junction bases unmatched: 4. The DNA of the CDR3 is TGTGCCAGTAGATCGACTAGCGGGGGGGGCTACAATGAGCAGTTCTTC. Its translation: CASRSTSGGGYNEQFF.

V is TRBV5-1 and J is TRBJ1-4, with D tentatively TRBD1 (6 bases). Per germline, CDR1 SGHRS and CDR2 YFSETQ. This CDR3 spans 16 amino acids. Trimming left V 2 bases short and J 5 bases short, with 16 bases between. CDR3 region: CASSFTTGSANEKLFF. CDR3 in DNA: TGCGCCAGCAGCTTCACAACAGGGTCCGCAAATGAAAAACTGTTTTTT.

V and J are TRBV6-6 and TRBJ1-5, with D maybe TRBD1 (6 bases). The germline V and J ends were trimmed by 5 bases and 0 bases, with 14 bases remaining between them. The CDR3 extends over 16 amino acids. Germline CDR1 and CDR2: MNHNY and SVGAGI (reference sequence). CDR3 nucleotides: TGTGCCAGCAGTCCGAGGACAGATTATAGCAATCAGCCCCAGCATTTT. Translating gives CASSPRTDYSNQPQHF.

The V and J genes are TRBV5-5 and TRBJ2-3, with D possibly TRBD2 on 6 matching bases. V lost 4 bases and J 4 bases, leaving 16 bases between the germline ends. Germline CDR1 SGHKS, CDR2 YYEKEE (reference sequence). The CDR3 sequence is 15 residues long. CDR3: CASSPRGREADTQYF. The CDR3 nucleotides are TGTGCCAGCAGCCCCCGAGGCAGGGAGGCAGATACGCAGTATTTT.

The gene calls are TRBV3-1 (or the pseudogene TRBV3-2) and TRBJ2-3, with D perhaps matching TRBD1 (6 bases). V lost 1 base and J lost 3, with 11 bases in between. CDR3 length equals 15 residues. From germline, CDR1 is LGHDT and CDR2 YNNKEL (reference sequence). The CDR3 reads CASSQAGDGTDTQYF. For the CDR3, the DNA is TGTGCCAGCAGCCAAGCAGGGGACGGGACAGATACGCAGTATTTT.

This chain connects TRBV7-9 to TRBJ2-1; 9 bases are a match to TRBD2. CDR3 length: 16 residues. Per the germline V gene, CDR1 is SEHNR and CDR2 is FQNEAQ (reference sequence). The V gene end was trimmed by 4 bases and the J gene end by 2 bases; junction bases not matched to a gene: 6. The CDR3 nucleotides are TGTGCCAGCAGCTCAGATAGCGGGGGCCCCTACAATGAGCAGTTCTTC. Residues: CASSSDSGGPYNEQFF.

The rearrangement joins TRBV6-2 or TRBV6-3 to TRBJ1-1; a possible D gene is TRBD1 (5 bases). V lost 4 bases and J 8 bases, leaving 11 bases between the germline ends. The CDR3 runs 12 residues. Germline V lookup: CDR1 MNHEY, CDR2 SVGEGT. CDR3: CASSSPGGEAFF. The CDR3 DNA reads TGTGCCAGCAGTTCCCCGGGGGGGGAAGCTTTCTTT.

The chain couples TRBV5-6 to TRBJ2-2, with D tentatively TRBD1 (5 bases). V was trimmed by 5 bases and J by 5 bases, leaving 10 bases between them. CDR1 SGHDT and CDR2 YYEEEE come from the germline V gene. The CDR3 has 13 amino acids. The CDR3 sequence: CASSGQGTGELFF. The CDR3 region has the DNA TGTGCCAGCAGTGGTCAGGGTACCGGGGAGCTGTTTTTT.

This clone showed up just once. The CDR3 region is CASSQGGGARTDTQYF. Here the CDR3 DNA reads TGCGCCAGCAGCCAAGGAGGGGGGGCCCGCACAGATACGCAGTATTTT. The rearrangement links TRBV4-3 to TRBJ2-3; D is perhaps TRBD2 (7 bases). Between the trimmed V and J ends, which lost 1 base and 1 base, there was a span of 12 bases. This CDR3 is 16 amino acids long. CDR1 LGHNA and CDR2 YSLEER come from the germline V gene.

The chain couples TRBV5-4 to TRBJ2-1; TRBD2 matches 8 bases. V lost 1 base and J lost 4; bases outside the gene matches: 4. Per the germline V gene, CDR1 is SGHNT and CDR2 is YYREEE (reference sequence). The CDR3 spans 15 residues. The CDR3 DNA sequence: TGTGCCAGCAGCTTGTTTTTAGCGGGGTACAATGAGCAGTTCTTC. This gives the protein CASSLFLAGYNEQFF.